This T cell receptor (beta chain) was recorded in a study of identical twins. Study results and limitations: The more abundant beta clonotypes in cord blood had fewer insertions, and memory repertoires did not show this.

TCRdb itself ran the 5' RACE reads through MiXCR, one entry per CDR3 protein. The sample shows 1.5 million to 2 million distinct CDR3 sequences, about 30% of them seen only once. V was pared by 3 bases and J by 4 bases, with 10 bases between. The CDR3 is made up of 13 amino acids. In germline, CDR1 is DFQATT, CDR2 SNEGSKA (reference sequence). Concerning this clonotype: The antigen is unknown.

The TCR comes from a newborn girl in good health. The chain couples TRBV20-1 to TRBJ1-5; D gene unclear. The sequenced material came from cord blood. This CDR3 reads CSARRVRNQPQHF. CDR3 in DNA: TGCAGTGCTAGGAGAGTTCGTAATCAGCCCCAGCATTTT.